This T cell receptor (beta chain) was captured in a study of blood T cell repertoires in COVID-19. Clones were sequenced by immunoSEQ multiplex PCR, and TCRdb holds only the in-frame ones, with some missing. The sample has 160,000 or so clones, 65% to 85% seen once. The CDR3 has 13 amino acids. In germline, CDR1 is LNHDA, CDR2 SQIVND (reference sequence). V lost 10 bases to trimming and J lost 0 bases, with 11 bases between them. Sequencing input: peripheral blood. This chain joins TRBV19 and TRBJ2-3; D is perhaps TRBD2 (5 bases). This receptor was obtained from a woman older than 75 with acute or convalescent COVID-19. The CDR3, as DNA: TGTGCCACCCGGGAAGGGAGCACAGATACGCAGTATTTT. Its protein product is CATREGSTDTQYF. Full variable domain (rest looked up from reference TRBV19 and TRBJ2-3): DGGITQSPKYLFRKEGQNVTLSCEQNLNHDAMYWYRQDPGQGLRLIYYSQIVNDFQKGDIAEGYSVSREKKESFPLTVTSAQKNPTAFYLCATREGSTDTQYFGPGTRLTVL.